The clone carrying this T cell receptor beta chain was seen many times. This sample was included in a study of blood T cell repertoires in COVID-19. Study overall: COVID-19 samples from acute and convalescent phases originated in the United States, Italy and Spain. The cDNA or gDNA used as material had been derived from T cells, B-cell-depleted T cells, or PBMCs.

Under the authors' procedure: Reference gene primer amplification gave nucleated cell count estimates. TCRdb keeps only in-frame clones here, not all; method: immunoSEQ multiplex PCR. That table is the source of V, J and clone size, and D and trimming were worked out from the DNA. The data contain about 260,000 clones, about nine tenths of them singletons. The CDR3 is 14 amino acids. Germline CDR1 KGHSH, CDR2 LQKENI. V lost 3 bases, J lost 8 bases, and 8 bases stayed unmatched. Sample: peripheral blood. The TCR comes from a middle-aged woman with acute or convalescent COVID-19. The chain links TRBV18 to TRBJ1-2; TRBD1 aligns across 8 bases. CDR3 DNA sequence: TGTGCCAGCTCACCTGGGACAGGTATCGTCGGCTACACCTTC. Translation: CASSPGTGIVGYTF.